This entry lists 21 T cell receptor beta chains sequenced from one sample in a study of blood T cell repertoires in COVID-19. Measured with immunoSEQ multiplex PCR; TCRdb has only the in-frame clones, and not every one. The sample holds about 120,000 clones, 88% seen once. Sequenced sample: peripheral blood. The source is a woman at least 80 years old with acute or convalescent COVID-19.

J is TRBJ2-7 and V is TRBV11-2, with D perhaps matching TRBD1 (7 bases). The CDR3 spans 16 residues. CDR1 SGHAT and CDR2 FQNNGV come from the germline V gene. V was shortened by 5 bases and J by 6 bases, with 23 bases between the two germline ends. CDR3 residues: CASSLRLGGLFTEQYF. CDR3 nucleotides: TGTGCCAGCAGCCTCCGACTAGGGGGCCTGTTTACCGAGCAGTACTTC.

CDR3 region: CASSVGALGEQYF. DNA of the CDR3: TGTGCCAGCAGCGTAGGGGCCCTCGGTGAGCAGTACTTC. This sequence joins TRBV9 and TRBJ2-7; no firm D call. Germline V gene lookup returns CDR1 SGDLS and CDR2 YYNGEE. V was pared by 0 bases and J by 7 bases, with 11 bases between. This CDR3 has 13 residues.

This sequence joins TRBV7-3 and TRBJ2-2; tentatively, D is TRBD1 (5 bases). CDR3 length: 16 amino acids. The ends were cut back, 1 base at V and 1 base at J, with 10 bases in the middle. Per germline, CDR1 SGHTA and CDR2 FQGTGA. The CDR3 sequence: CASSLRQPLNTGELFF. In nucleotides, the CDR3 is TGTGCCAGCAGCTTAAGACAGCCTCTGAACACCGGGGAGCTGTTTTTT.

The rearrangement uses TRBV5-1 and TRBJ1-1; no reliable D call. CDR3 length: 13 amino acids. Germline CDR1 SGHRS, CDR2 YFSETQ. Trimming cost V 3 bases and J 0 bases, with 6 bases left between them. CDR3 sequence reads: CASSSILNTEAFF. CDR3 DNA sequence: TGCGCCAGCAGCTCTATCTTGAACACTGAAGCTTTCTTT.

The chain joins TRBV25-1 to TRBJ1-5; D call uncertain. There are 13 residues in the CDR3. Germline V CDR1 and CDR2: MGHDK, SYGVNS. The germline V and J ends were trimmed by 2 bases and 9 bases, with 11 bases remaining between them. The CDR3 loop reads CASSERAGSPQHF. CDR3 coding DNA: TGTGCCAGCAGTGAACGGGCGGGATCGCCCCAGCATTTT.

The gene calls are TRBV7-3 and TRBJ2-3; 7 nucleotides align to TRBD1. The junction had 3 bases not matched to a gene; V was cut back by 4 bases and J by 5 bases. The germline V gene has CDR1 SGHTA and CDR2 FQGTGA. The CDR3 has 13 amino acids. CDR3 amino acids: CASSYRDRDTQYF. The CDR3 DNA reads as TGTGCCAGCAGCTACCGGGACAGAGATACGCAGTATTTT. The full variable domain, completed using reference TRBV7-3 and TRBJ2-3, is GAGVSQTPSNKVTEKGKYVELRCDPISGHTALYWYRQSLGQGPEFLIYFQGTGAADDSGLPNDRFFAVRPEGSVSTLKIQRTERGDSAVYLCASSYRDRDTQYFGPGTRLTVL.

The gene calls are TRBV3-1 (or the pseudogene TRBV3-2) and TRBJ1-1; D not certain. This CDR3 comprises 14 residues. Germline V gene sequence: CDR1 LGHDT, CDR2 YNNKEL (reference sequence). Trimming cost V 3 bases and J 1 base, with 9 bases left between them. CDR3 in DNA: TGTGCCAGCAGCCACAATCCGGGGAACACTGAAGCTTTCTTT. Amino acids: CASSHNPGNTEAFF.

The chain joins TRBV9 to TRBJ2-1; 7 nucleotides agree with TRBD2. Germline CDR1 SGDLS, CDR2 YYNGEE. CDR3 length: 16 amino acids. V trimming: 4 bases; J trimming: 0 bases; junction bases outside the gene matches: 7. CDR3 residues: CASSPERGPSYNEQFF. The CDR3 nucleotides are TGTGCCAGCAGCCCTGAGCGGGGCCCCTCCTACAATGAGCAGTTCTTC.

This chain links TRBV5-1 with TRBJ2-7; D may be TRBD2 (5 bases). Trimming pared 1 base from V and 1 base from J, leaving 18 bases between. The CDR3 length is 17 residues. CDR1 SGHRS and CDR2 YFSETQ come from the germline V gene. The CDR3 coding sequence is TGCGCCAGCAGCTTGCATACTAGAAGTATGGGGTCCTACGAGCAGTACTTC. Its protein is CASSLHTRSMGSYEQYF.

In its sample, this clone was seen once. This rearrangement joins TRBV2 to TRBJ1-5; D perhaps matches TRBD1 (5 bases). CDR3 length: 16 amino acids. Trimming removed 6 bases from V and 1 base from J, with 16 bases in between. Germline CDR1 is SNHLY and CDR2 is FYNNEI. Here the CDR3 reads CASSVGLRGSNQPQHF. The CDR3 bases are TGTGCCAGCAGCGTTGGCCTGCGGGGGAGCAATCAGCCCCAGCATTTT.

The chain links TRBV15 to TRBJ1-4; TRBD1 matches at 9 bases. In germline, CDR1 is LNHNV, CDR2 YYDKDF (reference sequence). The CDR3 is 15 amino acids. Losses at the gene ends were 1 base for V and 8 bases for J; bases not matched to a gene: 5. The CDR3 region has the DNA TGTGCCACCAGCAGAGCCGGGACAGGGAGGGAAAAACTGTTTTTT. Protein: CATSRAGTGREKLFF.

This clone was observed a single time. The chain employs TRBV6-5 and TRBJ2-7; 9 nucleotides line up with TRBD2. V was clipped by 7 bases and J by 4 bases; unmatched bases: 5. This CDR3 contains 13 residues. Germline loops: CDR1 MNHEY, CDR2 SVGAGI. CDR3 protein: CASMAGGPYEQYF. CDR3 DNA: TGTGCCAGCATGGCGGGAGGGCCTTACGAGCAGTACTTC.

The V and J genes are TRBV18 and TRBJ1-3; D gene uncertain. This CDR3 has 15 residues. Trimming shortened V by 3 bases and J by 2 bases, and 11 bases separated the two germline ends. The germline CDR1 and CDR2 sequences are KGHSH and LQKENI. In nucleotides, the CDR3 is TGTGCCAGCTCACCGGTAGATACTCCTGGAAACACCATATATTTT. Amino acid sequence: CASSPVDTPGNTIYF.

The rearrangement links TRBV2 to TRBJ1-1; TRBD1 aligns across 9 bases. V lost 6 bases, J lost 10 bases, and 6 bases stayed unmatched. CDR3 length: 12 residues. Germline CDR1 is SNHLY and CDR2 is FYNNEI. The CDR3 is CASSPDRGGAFF. The DNA for the CDR3 is TGTGCCAGCAGCCCTGACAGGGGGGGAGCTTTCTTT.

The V gene is TRBV25-1, the J gene TRBJ1-1; perhaps TRBD1 as D (6 bases). This CDR3 is built from 15 residues. Per germline, CDR1 MGHDK and CDR2 SYGVNS. The V and J ends lost 1 base and 3 bases respectively, with 12 bases between them. CDR3 sequence: CASSEWGSGDTEAFF. The CDR3 region has the DNA TGTGCCAGCAGTGAATGGGGATCAGGGGACACTGAAGCTTTCTTT.

This sequence joins TRBV19 and TRBJ2-6, with D perhaps TRBD2 (6 bases). Germline V gives CDR1 LNHDA, CDR2 SQIVND (reference sequence). The CDR3 has 16 amino acids. Trimming took 0 bases from V and 2 from J, leaving 8 bases between them. CDR3 nucleotides: TGTGCCAGTAGTATAGAGGAGGGGACTGGGGCCAACGTCCTGACTTTC. Translation: CASSIEEGTGANVLTF. Filled out from reference TRBV19 and TRBJ2-6, the complete variable domain reads DGGITQSPKYLFRKEGQNVTLSCEQNLNHDAMYWYRQDPGQGLRLIYYSQIVNDFQKGDIAEGYSVSREKKESFPLTVTSAQKNPTAFYLCASSIEEGTGANVLTFGAGSRLTVL.

V and J are TRBV4-1 and TRBJ2-7; TRBD2 might be the D (6 bases). V lost 3 bases and J 0 bases, leaving 18 bases between the germline ends. CDR3 length: 17 residues. The germline gives CDR1 MGHRA, CDR2 YSYEKL. This chain's CDR3 is CASSHFSLSGSSYEQYF. In DNA form, the CDR3 reads TGCGCCAGCAGCCACTTTTCCCTTAGCGGTAGCTCCTACGAGCAGTACTTC.

This clone was seen only a few times. The J gene is TRBJ1-1, the V gene TRBV7-2; weak D call: TRBD1 (6 bases). Trimming removed 0 bases from V and 6 bases from J, with 14 bases in between. This CDR3 comprises 15 residues. Germline V gives CDR1 SGHTA, CDR2 FQGNSA. DNA of the CDR3: TGTGCCAGCAGCTTAGCGAGAACAGGGTTGGCTGAAGCTTTCTTT. This codes for CASSLARTGLAEAFF. Looking up the rest from reference TRBV7-2 and TRBJ1-1 gives the full variable domain: GAGVSQSPSNKVTEKGKDVELRCDPISGHTALYWYRQSLGQGLEFLIYFQGNSAPDKSGLPSDRFSAERTGGSVSTLTIQRTQQEDSAVYLCASSLARTGLAEAFFGQGTRLTVV.

This chain links TRBV12-5 with TRBJ1-6, with a possible D match to TRBD1 (5 bases). CDR1 and CDR2 (germline): LGHNT, FRNRAP. V lost 6 bases to trimming and J lost 4 bases, with 16 bases between them. CDR3 length equals 16 residues. CDR3 residues: CASGLVEGQYNSPLHF. The CDR3 coding sequence is TGTGCTAGTGGCCTCGTGGAGGGGCAATATAATTCACCCCTCCACTTT.

This chain links TRBV18 with TRBJ2-1; TRBD2 is a possible D gene (6 bases). The germline gives CDR1 KGHSH, CDR2 LQKENI. This CDR3 spans 12 amino acids. Trimming pared 5 bases from V and 7 bases from J, leaving 9 bases between. Written as DNA, the CDR3 is TGTGCCAGCTCAGCGGGGAGGAATGAGCAGTTCTTC. As protein: CASSAGRNEQFF.

This chain uses TRBV18 with TRBJ2-3, with 8 bases identical to TRBD2. This CDR3 is 15 amino acids long. Germline V gene lookup returns CDR1 KGHSH and CDR2 LQKENI. With 6 bases clipped from V and 1 base from J, the junction kept 6 bases outside the gene matches. CDR3 loop: CASSRRGLGTDTQYF. The DNA for the CDR3 is TGTGCCAGCTCGCGACGGGGACTAGGCACAGATACGCAGTATTTT. Drawing the rest from reference TRBV18 and TRBJ2-3, the complete variable domain is NAGVMQNPRHLVRRRGQEARLRCSPMKGHSHVYWYRQLPEEGLKFMVYLQKENIIDESGMPKERFSAEFPKEGPSILRIQQVVRGDSAAYFCASSRRGLGTDTQYFGPGTRLTVL.